Below, 11 T cell receptor beta chains from the same sample are listed, as sequenced in a study of T cell responses to AZD1222 COVID-19 vaccine. Data came from immunoSEQ multiplex PCR; TCRdb stores just in-frame clones and leaves some out. The sample records some 130,000 clones, 88% being singletons. Here the sequenced sample was peripheral blood, taken on day 0 of AZD1222 vaccination. These receptors all stem from an adult in good health.

The rearrangement joins TRBV6-6 to TRBJ1-5; a weak D match, TRBD1 (6 bases). The CDR3 sequence is 15 residues long. V was clipped by 5 bases and J by 3 bases, with 14 bases between them. Germline V gives CDR1 MNHNY, CDR2 SVGAGI (reference sequence). The CDR3 reads CASSHRDTNNQPQHF. For the CDR3, the DNA is TGTGCCAGCAGTCACCGGGACACCAACAATCAGCCCCAGCATTTT.

This chain joins TRBV4-1 and TRBJ1-2, with no clear D. CDR1 and CDR2 (germline): MGHRA, YSYEKL. Trimming cost V 4 bases and J 6 bases, with 12 bases left between them. The CDR3 spans 13 residues. The CDR3 protein is CASSLEGIHGYTF. CDR3 bases: TGCGCCAGCAGCCTGGAAGGGATCCATGGCTACACCTTC.

A remark on this clone: At one end the junction does not follow the germline gene, possibly because of a read error. The DNA for the CDR3 is TGTGCCAGCAGCTTAAACAGGGAGAGTTTTCGGGACTTC. Residues: CASSLNRESFRDF. The chain uses TRBV7-6 and TRBJ2-7; tentative D call: TRBD1 (6 bases). CDR1 is SGHVS, CDR2 FNYEAQ, per germline. This CDR3 region has 13 residues.

V usage is TRBV6-2 or TRBV6-3 and J usage is TRBJ1-4, with unresolved D. Germline CDR1 and CDR2: MNHEY and SVGEGT. This CDR3 is 17 amino acids long. V shed 2 bases and J shed 0 bases, with 13 bases lying between them. Here the CDR3 reads CASSYRVRPATNEKLFF. The CDR3 bases are TGTGCCAGCAGTTACAGGGTTCGGCCCGCAACTAATGAAAAACTGTTTTTT.

The chain combines TRBV6-5 with TRBJ2-1; 7 bases fit TRBD2. The CDR3 is 14 amino acids. Trimming at V came to 2 bases and at J to 6 bases, leaving 4 bases not matched to a gene. The germline V gene has CDR1 MNHEY and CDR2 SVGAGI. Here the CDR3 DNA reads TGTGCCAGCAGTTACGACGGACTAGTCAATGAGCAGTTCTTC. This sequence encodes CASSYDGLVNEQFF.

This chain joins TRBV4-2 and TRBJ1-2, with D uncertain. V shed 1 base and J shed 3 bases, with 9 bases lying between them. The CDR3 sequence is 14 residues long. Germline V CDR1 and CDR2: LGHNA, YNFKEQ. The CDR3 bases are TGTGCCAGCAGCCAAGTCCCGGGCTACTATGGCTACACCTTC. This sequence encodes CASSQVPGYYGYTF.

The chain is built from TRBV5-1 and TRBJ2-7, with a possible D match to TRBD1 (5 bases). V was cut by 6 bases and J by 3 bases, with 10 bases left in between. The CDR3 covers 12 residues. CDR1 and CDR2 (germline): SGHRS, YFSETQ. For the CDR3, the DNA is TGCGCCAGCATCTCCAGGGACTACGAGCAGTACTTC. This sequence encodes CASISRDYEQYF.

V and J are TRBV19 and TRBJ1-5, with D perhaps matching TRBD1 (6 bases). V lost 6 bases and J 0 bases, leaving 9 bases between the germline ends. There are 14 residues in the CDR3. Per the germline V gene, CDR1 is LNHDA and CDR2 is SQIVND (reference sequence). The CDR3 protein is CASSGQYSNQPQHF. In DNA form, the CDR3 reads TGTGCCAGTAGCGGACAGTATAGCAATCAGCCCCAGCATTTT.

This chain joins TRBV15 and TRBJ2-5; the match to TRBD1 covers 8 bases. The germline V gene encodes CDR1 LNHNV and CDR2 YYDKDF (reference sequence). CDR3 size: 15 residues. Unmatched junction bases numbered 5, after V lost 0 bases and J lost 5 bases. The CDR3 here is CATSRDLTGDETQYF. The CDR3 bases are TGTGCCACCAGCAGAGATCTGACAGGGGATGAGACCCAGTACTTC.

The rearrangement links TRBV7-6 to TRBJ2-3, with D maybe TRBD2 (6 bases). This CDR3 region has 17 residues. V shed 1 base and J shed 0 bases, with 14 bases lying between them. The germline V gene has CDR1 SGHVS and CDR2 FNYEAQ. The CDR3 region has the DNA TGTGCCAGCAGCTTAGACTCTGCCGGGACTAGCACAGATACGCAGTATTTT. Translated: CASSLDSAGTSTDTQYF.

This rearrangement joins TRBV9 to TRBJ2-1; TRBD1 matches at 9 bases. CDR3 length: 15 residues. Unmatched junction bases numbered 5, after V lost 0 bases and J lost 7 bases. Germline CDR1 and CDR2: SGDLS and YYNGEE. CDR3 region: CASSVGTGDLNEQFF. The CDR3 DNA reads TGTGCCAGCAGCGTAGGGACAGGGGATCTTAATGAGCAGTTCTTC.